This entry is about one TCR beta chain. The antigen remains unidentified. There were healthy Caucasian individuals from Russia, aged roughly 6 to 90, serving as donors. Alongside a J-beta primer mix, a sample-barcoded 5' primer served in a second PCR lasting 7 to 11 cycles. TCRdb itself ran the 5' RACE reads through MiXCR, one entry per CDR3 protein. This sample carries approximately 820,000 distinct CDR3 sequences, under 45% of them seen once, and the ten largest clones take about 21%. This specimen belongs to a study of blood T cells in healthy people across ages. Findings of the study overall: Unknown donor CMV status possibly confounded expanded clonotype changes. In these data, TCR beta diversity tracked strongly with naive T cell percentage. There were more naive CD4+ cells and higher diversity in long-lived donors than in aged donors.

The length of the CDR3 is 16 residues. The J segment lost 3 bases and the V segment lost 0 bases, leaving 7 bases of the junction unmatched. The germline gives CDR1 MNHNY, CDR2 SVGAGI (reference sequence). The material sequenced was blood. The source of this sequence is a man aged 55 to 69 in good health. The chain is built from TRBV6-6 and TRBJ2-7; 8 nucleotides agree with TRBD2. The CDR3 sequence: CASSYSAGLGNYEQYF. Written as DNA, the CDR3 is TGTGCCAGCAGTTACTCGGCGGGACTAGGAAACTACGAGCAGTACTTC.